Below, 25 T cell receptor beta chains from the same sample are listed, as sequenced in a study of human T cells and chemical hapten exposure. TCRdb fed the RACE reads into MiXCR, producing one record per CDR3 protein. This repertoire shows about 71,000 distinct CDR3 sequences, around 10% found once; its top ten account for 3.3%. Regarding time point: patch test 1, 2 weeks after DPC sensitization. Treatment: therapeutic diphenylcyclopropenone sensitization with weekly scalp DPC. Here the sequenced sample was whole blood, taken in connection with sensitization to the hapten diphenylcyclopropenone (DPC). All receptors come from a middle-aged woman with alopecia areata. Some clones in this sample may be carry-over from other donors' samples.

This clonotype was detected ten times or more. V and J are TRBV3-1 and TRBJ1-1; D is undetermined. The CDR3 consists of 19 residues. Germline CDR1 is LGHDT and CDR2 is YNNKEL (reference sequence). V was cut by 0 bases and J by 1 base, with 21 bases left in between. The CDR3 region has the DNA TGTGCCAGCAGCCAAGATCCCCGGGCCCAGTCTATTTCGAACACTGAAGCTTTCTTT. It codes for CASSQDPRAQSISNTEAFF.

The sample holds many counts of this clonotype. The CDR3 is CASSRRTGGSTGELFF. DNA of the CDR3: TGTGCCAGCAGCCGACGGACAGGGGGAAGCACCGGGGAGCTGTTTTTT. V is TRBV6-5 and J is TRBJ2-2; TRBD1 matches 10 bases. The CDR3 spans 16 residues. Germline V gene data show CDR1 as MNHEY and CDR2 as SVGAGI. V lost 6 bases to trimming and J lost 4 bases; unmatched junction nucleotides: 8.

The table lists this clonotype with many counts. The genes are TRBV7-2 and TRBJ2-7, with TRBD1 matching over 10 bases. The CDR3 is 16 amino acids. The germline gives CDR1 SGHTA, CDR2 FQGNSA. With V trimmed by 6 bases and J by 2 bases, 10 bases remained unmatched. CDR3 DNA: TGTGCCAGCAGTCACCCGGGACAGGGGTTACCCTACGAGCAGTACTTC. Its protein is CASSHPGQGLPYEQYF.

This clonotype was seen only a few times. The V gene is TRBV6-5, the J gene TRBJ2-1; perhaps D is TRBD1 or TRBD2 (6 bases each). The CDR3 has 15 residues. Trimming left V 5 bases short and J 6 bases short, with 17 bases between. CDR1 MNHEY and CDR2 SVGAGI come from the germline V gene. The CDR3 nucleotides read TGTGCCAGCAGTCAACAGGGACTGAGGGGCAATGAGCAGTTCTTC. Its protein product is CASSQQGLRGNEQFF.

The J gene is TRBJ1-1, the V gene TRBV18; a weak D match, TRBD1 (5 bases). Trimming cost V 4 bases and J 3 bases, with 6 bases left between them. The CDR3 covers 12 residues. Germline V gives CDR1 KGHSH, CDR2 LQKENI. This chain's CDR3 is CASSRQYTEAFF. CDR3 bases: TGTGCCAGCTCACGACAGTACACTGAAGCTTTCTTT. Full variable domain (outside the CDR3, taken from reference TRBV18 and TRBJ1-1): NAGVMQNPRHLVRRRGQEARLRCSPMKGHSHVYWYRQLPEEGLKFMVYLQKENIIDESGMPKERFSAEFPKEGPSILRIQQVVRGDSAAYFCASSRQYTEAFFGQGTRLTVV.

V gene TRBV20-1 combines with J gene TRBJ2-3, with 13 bases lining up with TRBD2. Germline V lookup: CDR1 DFQATT, CDR2 SNEGSKA (reference sequence). This CDR3 comprises 16 residues. The CDR3 loop reads CSPLDRLAGGSDTQYF. CDR3 in DNA: TGCAGCCCCCTAGATCGACTAGCGGGGGGATCAGATACGCAGTATTTT.

The sample holds many counts of this clonotype. The V gene is TRBV18, the J gene TRBJ2-7; D is possibly TRBD1 (8 bases). The CDR3 runs to 16 residues. V was pared by 3 bases and J by 3 bases, with 18 bases between. Germline CDR1 and CDR2: KGHSH and LQKENI. The CDR3 loop is CASSPPGQGGGYEQYF. CDR3 sequence (DNA): TGTGCCAGCTCACCTCCCGGACAGGGAGGGGGCTACGAGCAGTACTTC.

The V gene is TRBV6-5, the J gene TRBJ2-6; 7 bases match TRBD2. V dropped 3 bases and J dropped 4; count of bases not matched to a gene: 3. The CDR3 consists of 15 residues. Germline CDR1 and CDR2: MNHEY and SVGAGI. The CDR3 nucleotides read TGTGCCAGCAGTTATGGGGGGGAAGGGGCCAACGTCCTGACTTTC. This codes for CASSYGGEGANVLTF.

The chain is built from TRBV6-5 and TRBJ2-1, with 8 bases that match TRBD1. Germline values: CDR1 MNHEY, CDR2 SVGAGI. V shed 2 bases, J shed 8 bases, and the junction held 5 bases outside the gene matches. The CDR3 runs 14 residues. CDR3 in amino acids: CASSYAQGAYEQFF. In DNA, the CDR3 is TGTGCCAGCAGTTACGCCCAGGGGGCATATGAGCAGTTCTTC.

The table lists this clonotype with many counts. This sequence joins TRBV5-1 and TRBJ1-4; the D gene is possibly TRBD1 (6 bases). Germline V gene sequence: CDR1 SGHRS, CDR2 YFSETQ. The CDR3 spans 15 residues. With 0 bases removed from V and 7 bases from J, the gap between germline ends came to 13 bases. The CDR3 region is CASSLAGASGEKLFF. The CDR3 nucleotides are TGCGCCAGCAGCTTGGCAGGGGCCAGCGGTGAAAAACTGTTTTTT.

In the case of this clonotype: Just one base apart from a much larger clone, this may be a read error. The chain couples TRBV18 to TRBJ1-5, with D possibly matching TRBD1 (5 bases). Trimming pared 11 bases from V and 4 bases from J, leaving 15 bases between. This CDR3 has 13 residues. Germline V gives CDR1 KGHSH, CDR2 LQKENI. The CDR3 DNA follows: TGTGCCGGTCAGATGGGGACTAATCAGCCCCAGCATTTT. Translated: CAGQMGTNQPQHF.

This clonotype was observed at least ten times. The chain has TRBV11-2 and TRBJ1-1; D uncertain. Trimming took off 4 bases at V and 1 base at J, with 10 bases between the two ends. There are 14 residues in the CDR3. Germline assignment: CDR1 SGHAT and CDR2 FQNNGV. CDR3 residues: CASSSESGNTEAFF. The CDR3 DNA reads TGTGCCAGCAGCTCTGAATCGGGGAACACTGAAGCTTTCTTT.

At least ten counts were recorded for this clonotype. The gene calls are TRBV5-1 and TRBJ2-7; D remains unclear. The V gene's germline CDR1 is SGHRS and CDR2 YFSETQ. Trimming left V 3 bases short and J 6 bases short, with 7 bases between. The CDR3 consists of 11 residues. CDR3 sequence: CASSSLGEQYF. Here the CDR3 DNA reads TGCGCCAGCAGCTCCCTGGGCGAGCAGTACTTC.

This clonotype was detected a few times. This CDR3 is CASSTLRDRAGELFF. As DNA, the CDR3 is TGTGCCAGCTCGACGCTTCGGGACAGGGCCGGGGAGCTGTTTTTT. The chain carries TRBV18 and TRBJ2-2; the match to TRBD1 covers 9 bases. The CDR3 totals 15 residues. V lost 6 bases, J lost 6 bases, and 8 bases stayed unmatched. Germline values: CDR1 KGHSH, CDR2 LQKENI. The full variable domain, its missing parts supplied by reference TRBV18 and TRBJ2-2, is NAGVMQNPRHLVRRRGQEARLRCSPMKGHSHVYWYRQLPEEGLKFMVYLQKENIIDESGMPKERFSAEFPKEGPSILRIQQVVRGDSAAYFCASSTLRDRAGELFFGEGSRLTVL.

At least ten counts were recorded for this clonotype. V and J are TRBV28 and TRBJ2-1; D is ambiguous. Germline V gene lookup returns CDR1 MDHEN and CDR2 SYDVKM. This CDR3 spans 16 amino acids. V lost 5 bases, J lost 2 bases, and 16 bases lay in between. The CDR3 protein is CASSGSISLAYNEQFF. In DNA, the CDR3 is TGTGCCAGCAGTGGTTCCATTAGTCTTGCCTACAATGAGCAGTTCTTC.

In its sample, this clonotype was seen a few times. The chain carries TRBV25-1 and TRBJ2-2; no clear D. The germline V and J ends were trimmed by 4 bases and 3 bases, with 6 bases remaining between them. This CDR3 has 13 residues. Germline CDR1 MGHDK, CDR2 SYGVNS. CDR3 bases: TGTGCCAGCAGTGGGACGGACACCGGGGAGCTGTTTTTT. Its protein product is CASSGTDTGELFF. Full variable domain (outside the CDR3, taken from reference TRBV25-1 and TRBJ2-2): EADIYQTPRYLVIGTGKKITLECSQTMGHDKMYWYQQDPGMELHLIHYSYGVNSTEKGDLSSESTVSRIRTEHFPLTLESARPSHTSQYLCASSGTDTGELFFGEGSRLTVL.

This rearrangement joins TRBV11-3 to TRBJ2-2, with TRBD2 matching over 9 bases. This CDR3 is built from 15 residues. In germline, CDR1 is SGHNT, CDR2 YENEEA. J lost 6 bases, V lost 3 bases, and 5 bases had no gene match. Here the CDR3 DNA reads TGTGCCAGCAGCTTTCGAGCGGGGGGCCCCGGGGAGCTGTTTTTT. Residues: CASSFRAGGPGELFF.

This clonotype was seen many times. V is TRBV5-1 and J is TRBJ2-2; 9 bases fit TRBD2. Germline V gene lookup returns CDR1 SGHRS and CDR2 YFSETQ. CDR3 length equals 15 residues. After removal of 2 bases from V and 7 bases from J, the junction contained 6 bases not matched to a gene. The CDR3 DNA sequence: TGCGCCAGCAGCTTCGGGACTAGCACCGGCGGGGAGCTGTTTTTT. It is translated as CASSFGTSTGGELFF.

This clonotype was detected a few times. The gene calls are TRBV21-1 and TRBJ2-1. TRBV21-1 is deemed a pseudogene. The CDR3 has 11 residues. Here the CDR3 reads CASSKDNEQFF. In DNA form, the CDR3 reads TGTGCCAGCAGCAAAGACAATGAGCAGTTCTTC.

This clonotype came up a few times. This chain links TRBV15 with TRBJ2-2, with TRBD1 as a possible D gene (5 bases). The CDR3 is 18 amino acids. The V end was cut by 3 bases, the J end by 7 bases, with 24 bases between. Germline V lookup: CDR1 LNHNV, CDR2 YYDKDF (reference sequence). CDR3 residues: CATSSSVGETALIGELFF. Here the CDR3 DNA reads TGTGCCACCAGCAGCTCAGTGGGTGAGACAGCCCTTATCGGGGAGCTGTTTTTT.

This chain uses TRBV7-9 with TRBJ1-4; TRBD1 might be the D (5 bases). This CDR3 is built from 16 residues. The germline V gene encodes CDR1 SEHNR and CDR2 FQNEAQ (reference sequence). Trimming pared 2 bases from V and 11 bases from J, leaving 21 bases between. The CDR3 spells CASSLSTNPGTGKLFF. CDR3 nucleotide sequence: TGTGCCAGCAGCTTATCAACAAACCCCGGGACCGGGAAACTGTTTTTT.

At least ten counts were recorded for this clonotype. The rearrangement joins TRBV11-2 to TRBJ2-1; D remains ambiguous. The CDR3 spans 13 residues. Germline V gene data show CDR1 as SGHAT and CDR2 as FQNNGV. Trimming pared 3 bases from V and 4 bases from J, leaving 7 bases between. The CDR3 protein is CASSLTLYNEQFF. CDR3 coding DNA: TGTGCCAGCAGCTTGACCCTGTACAATGAGCAGTTCTTC.

This clonotype was found many times. The genes are TRBV6-2 or TRBV6-3 and TRBJ1-5; 8 nucleotides agree with TRBD1. The CDR3 spans 14 residues. V gave up 6 bases and J gave up 7 bases; unmatched junction bases: 8. Per germline, CDR1 MNHEY and CDR2 SVGEGT. The CDR3 loop is CASSTGTGDQPQHF. The CDR3 bases are TGTGCCAGCAGCACCGGGACAGGAGACCAGCCCCAGCATTTT.

The CDR3 nucleotides are TGTGCCAGCTCCAGGGGGACCCTACAAGAGACCCAGTACTTC. This translates into CASSRGTLQETQYF. This rearrangement joins TRBV18 to TRBJ2-5, with 7 bases lining up with TRBD1. The germline CDR1 and CDR2 sequences are KGHSH and LQKENI. CDR3 length equals 14 residues. The V segment lost 6 bases and the J segment 2 bases; nucleotides outside the gene matches: 6.

This clonotype was picked up a small number of times. This rearrangement joins TRBV4-1 to TRBJ2-7, with D unresolved. CDR1 and CDR2 (germline): MGHRA, YSYEKL. This CDR3 has 15 amino acids. V shed 1 base and J shed 3 bases, with 13 bases lying between them. This CDR3 is CASSQGRGGFYEQYF. In DNA, the CDR3 is TGCGCCAGCAGCCAAGGCCGAGGCGGTTTCTACGAGCAGTACTTC.